The rows below give T cell receptor beta chains drawn from one sample of a study of blood T cell repertoires in COVID-19. Repertoires were generated with immunoSEQ multiplex PCR, while TCRdb's copy carries only in-frame clones and drops some. The profile shows hundreds of thousands of clones, roughly 80% of them singletons. The specimen sequenced was peripheral blood. These receptors all stem from an elderly man with acute or convalescent COVID-19. CDR3s include the opening cysteine and the closing phenylalanine or tryptophan. A D gene is named only where the DNA matches it firmly. A row's size may be missing; if present it is once, few, many or a size class.

CASSPPARTGNEQYF | TGTGCCAGCTCACCACCGGCCCGGACGGGGAACGAGCAGTACTTC | TRBJ2-7 | - | TRBV18 | few
CASSLNGQTDTQYF | TGTGCCAGCTCACTTAATGGACAGACAGATACGCAGTATTTT | TRBJ2-3 | - | TRBV18 | -
CASSQGGQGGSPLHF | TGTGCCAGCAGCCAAGGGGGACAGGGAGGATCACCCCTCCACTTT | TRBJ1-6 | TRBD1 | TRBV3-1/TRBV3-2 | -
CASSYRDRVNDYGYTF | TGTGCCAGCAGTTACCGGGACAGGGTAAATGACTATGGCTACACCTTC | TRBJ1-2 | TRBD1 | TRBV6-5 | -
CASSNLDRSSSGANVLTF | TGTGCCAGTAGTAACCTGGACAGGTCGAGCTCTGGGGCCAACGTCCTGACTTTC | TRBJ2-6 | TRBD1 | TRBV19 | -
CASGQGYGYTF | TGTGCCAGCGGTCAGGGCTATGGCTACACCTTC | TRBJ1-2 | - | TRBV18 | -
CASSIAGQASYEQYF | TGTGCCAGTAGTATCGCAGGGCAAGCGTCCTACGAGCAGTACTTC | TRBJ2-7 | - | TRBV19 | few
CASSQDAVRGNQPQHF | TGTGCCAGCAGCCAAGACGCGGTCCGAGGCAATCAGCCCCAGCATTTT | TRBJ1-5 | - | TRBV4-2 | -
CASSDIRNTEAFF | TGCGCCAGCAGTGACATCCGGAACACTGAAGCTTTCTTT | TRBJ1-1 | - | TRBV5-1 | -
CSASRTSSNQPQHF | TGCAGTGCTAGTCGCACGAGTAGCAATCAGCCCCAGCATTTT | TRBJ1-5 | - | TRBV20-1 | -
CASSSGAGGAENSNQPQHF | TGTGCCAGCAGCTCAGGCGCAGGGGGCGCAGAGAATAGCAATCAGCCCCAGCATTTT | TRBJ1-5 | TRBD1 | TRBV6-6 | few
CASSPGRGTFYNQPQHF | TGTGCCAGTAGCCCCGGAAGAGGGACTTTTTACAATCAGCCCCAGCATTTT | TRBJ1-5 | - | TRBV19 | -
CATSDLRLGDADTQYF | TGTGCCACCAGTGATTTGCGACTAGGTGACGCAGATACGCAGTATTTT | TRBJ2-3 | - | TRBV24-1 | -
CASSFPGDRGKAGELFF | TGCGCCAGCAGCTTTCCTGGAGACAGGGGGAAGGCCGGGGAGCTGTTTTTT | TRBJ2-2 | TRBD1 | TRBV5-1 | -
CASSPQRQAPSEQYF | TGTGCCAGCAGTCCCCAACGACAGGCCCCCTCCGAGCAGTACTTC | TRBJ2-7 | - | TRBV28 | -
CASSLARGVVQPQHF | TGTGCCAGCAGCTTAGCGCGGGGGGTCGTTCAGCCCCAGCATTTT | TRBJ1-5 | - | TRBV7-2 | -
CASSLETGGRLFF | TGTGCCAGCAGTTTAGAGACAGGGGGGAGACTGTTTTTT | TRBJ1-4 | TRBD1 | TRBV28 | -
CATSYDRANNEQFF | TGTGCCACCAGCTATGACAGGGCCAACAATGAGCAGTTCTTC | TRBJ2-1 | TRBD1 | TRBV24-1 | -
CASVPGQVSNQPQHF | TGTGCCAGCGTCCCGGGACAGGTGAGCAATCAGCCCCAGCATTTT | TRBJ1-5 | TRBD1 | TRBV6-5 | once
CASSPRQPSEAFF | TGTGCCAGCTCACCCCGACAGCCATCTGAAGCTTTCTTT | TRBJ1-1 | - | TRBV18 | few
CAWTPGLGFGNEQFF | TGTGCCTGGACCCCGGGACTAGGATTTGGAAATGAGCAGTTCTTC | TRBJ2-1 | TRBD2 | TRBV30 | -
CASSDEAGGRRAEAFF | TGCGCCAGCAGTGACGAGGCAGGGGGCAGAAGGGCTGAAGCTTTCTTT | TRBJ1-1 | TRBD1 | TRBV10-2 | few
CASSFSTGSGETQYF | TGCGCCAGCAGCTTCTCGACAGGGAGTGGGGAGACCCAGTACTTC | TRBJ2-5 | TRBD1 | TRBV5-1 | -
CASSVTGQKNTEAFF | TGTGCCAGCAGCGTGACAGGACAGAAAAACACTGAAGCTTTCTTT | TRBJ1-1 | - | TRBV9 | -
CASSLNSPYEQYF | TGCGCCAGCAGCTTGAACAGTCCCTACGAGCAGTACTTC | TRBJ2-7 | - | TRBV5-1 | -
CASSLPTDTQYF | TGTGCCAGCAGTCTACCAACAGATACGCAGTATTTT | TRBJ2-3 | - | TRBV12-3/TRBV12-4 | -
CATSDLGLLSSYEQYF | TGTGCCACCAGTGATTTGGGACTTCTGAGCTCCTACGAGCAGTACTTC | TRBJ2-7 | - | TRBV24-1 | -